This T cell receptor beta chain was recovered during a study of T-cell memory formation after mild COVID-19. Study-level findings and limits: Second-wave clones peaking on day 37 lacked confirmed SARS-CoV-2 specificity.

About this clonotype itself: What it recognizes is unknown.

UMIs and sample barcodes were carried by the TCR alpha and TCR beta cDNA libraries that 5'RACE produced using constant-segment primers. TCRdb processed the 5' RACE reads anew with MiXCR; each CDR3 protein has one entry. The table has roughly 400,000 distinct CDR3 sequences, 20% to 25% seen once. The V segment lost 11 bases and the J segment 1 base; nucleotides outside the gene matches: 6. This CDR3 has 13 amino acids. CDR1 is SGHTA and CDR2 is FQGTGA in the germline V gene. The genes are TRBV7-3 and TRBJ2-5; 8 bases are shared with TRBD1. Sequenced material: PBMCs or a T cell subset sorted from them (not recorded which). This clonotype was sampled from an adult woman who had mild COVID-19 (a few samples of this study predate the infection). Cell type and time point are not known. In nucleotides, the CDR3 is TGTGCCTTCCCGGGGACAGGCCAAGAGACCCAGTACTTC. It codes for CAFPGTGQETQYF.